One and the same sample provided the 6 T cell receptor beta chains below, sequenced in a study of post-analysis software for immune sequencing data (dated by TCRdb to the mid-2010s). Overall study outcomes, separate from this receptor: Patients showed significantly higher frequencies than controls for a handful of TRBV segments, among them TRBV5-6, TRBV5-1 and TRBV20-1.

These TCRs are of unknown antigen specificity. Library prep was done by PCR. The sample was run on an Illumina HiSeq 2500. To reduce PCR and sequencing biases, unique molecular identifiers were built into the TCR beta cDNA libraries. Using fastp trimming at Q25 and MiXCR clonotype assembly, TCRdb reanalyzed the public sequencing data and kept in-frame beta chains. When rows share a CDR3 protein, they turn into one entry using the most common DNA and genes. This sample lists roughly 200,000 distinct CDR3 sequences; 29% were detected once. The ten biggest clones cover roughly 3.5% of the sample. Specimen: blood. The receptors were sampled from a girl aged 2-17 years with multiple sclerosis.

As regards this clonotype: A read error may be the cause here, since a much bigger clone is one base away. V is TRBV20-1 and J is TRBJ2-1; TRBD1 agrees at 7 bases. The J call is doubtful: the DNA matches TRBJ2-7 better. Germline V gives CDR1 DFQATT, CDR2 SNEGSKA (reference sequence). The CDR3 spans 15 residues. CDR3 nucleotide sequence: TGCAGTGCTAGAGTTGGGGCAGGGGGAAGGAATGAGCAGTACTTC. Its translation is CSARVGAGGRNEQYF.

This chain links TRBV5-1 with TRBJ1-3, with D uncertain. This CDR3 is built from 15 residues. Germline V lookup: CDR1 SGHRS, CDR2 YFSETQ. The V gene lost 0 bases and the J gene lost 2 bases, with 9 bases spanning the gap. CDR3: CASSLAEGTGNTIYF. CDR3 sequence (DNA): TGCGCCAGCAGCTTGGCCGAGGGAACTGGAAACACCATATATTTT. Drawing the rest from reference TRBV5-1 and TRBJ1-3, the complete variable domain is KAGVTQTPRYLIKTRGQQVTLSCSPISGHRSVSWYQQTPGQGLQFLFEYFSETQRNKGNFPGRFSGRQFSNSRSEMNVSTLELGDSALYLCASSLAEGTGNTIYFGEGSWLTVV.

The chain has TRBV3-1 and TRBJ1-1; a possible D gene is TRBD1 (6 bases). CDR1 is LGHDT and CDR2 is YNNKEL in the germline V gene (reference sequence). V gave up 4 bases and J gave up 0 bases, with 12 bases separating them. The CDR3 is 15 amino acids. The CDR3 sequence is CASSLDRTMNTEAFF. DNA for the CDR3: TGTGCCAGCAGCCTTGACAGGACCATGAACACTGAAGCTTTCTTT.

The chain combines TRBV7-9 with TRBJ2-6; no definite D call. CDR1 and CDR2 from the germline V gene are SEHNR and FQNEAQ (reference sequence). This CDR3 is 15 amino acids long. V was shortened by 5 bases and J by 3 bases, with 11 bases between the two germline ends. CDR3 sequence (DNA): TGTGCCAGCAGCAACCTCGATGGTGGGGCCAACGTCCTGACTTTC. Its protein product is CASSNLDGGANVLTF.

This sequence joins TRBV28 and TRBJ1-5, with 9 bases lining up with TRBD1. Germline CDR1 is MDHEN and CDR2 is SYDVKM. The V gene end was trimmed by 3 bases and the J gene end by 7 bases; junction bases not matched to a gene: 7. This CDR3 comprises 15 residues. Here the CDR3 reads CASSFRTGEGQPQHF. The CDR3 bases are TGTGCCAGCAGTTTCCGGACAGGGGAAGGCCAGCCCCAGCATTTT. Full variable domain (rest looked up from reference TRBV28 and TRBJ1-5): DVKVTQSSRYLVKRTGEKVFLECVQDMDHENMFWYRQDPGLGLRLIYFSYDVKMKEKGDIPEGYSVSREKKERFSLILESASTNQTSMYLCASSFRTGEGQPQHFGDGTRLSIL.

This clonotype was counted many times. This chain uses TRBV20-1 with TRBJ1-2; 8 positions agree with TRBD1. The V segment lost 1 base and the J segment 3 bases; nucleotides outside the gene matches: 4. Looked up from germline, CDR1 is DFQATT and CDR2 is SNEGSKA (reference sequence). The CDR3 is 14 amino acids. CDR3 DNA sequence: TGCAGTGCTAGAGGGGGACAGGCGTACTATGGCTACACCTTC. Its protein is CSARGGQAYYGYTF.